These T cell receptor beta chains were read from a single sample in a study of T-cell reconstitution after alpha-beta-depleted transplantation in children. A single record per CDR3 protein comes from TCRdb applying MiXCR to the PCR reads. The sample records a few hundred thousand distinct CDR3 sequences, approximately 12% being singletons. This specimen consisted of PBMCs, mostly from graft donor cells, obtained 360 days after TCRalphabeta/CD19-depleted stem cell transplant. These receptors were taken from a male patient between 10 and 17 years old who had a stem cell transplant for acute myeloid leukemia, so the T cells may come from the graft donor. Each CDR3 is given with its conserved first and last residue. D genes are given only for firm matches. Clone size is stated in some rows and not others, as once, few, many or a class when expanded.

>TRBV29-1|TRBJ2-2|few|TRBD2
CSVEDLSGRVNTGELFF
TGCAGCGTTGAAGATCTCAGCGGGAGGGTGAACACCGGGGAGCTGTTTTTT
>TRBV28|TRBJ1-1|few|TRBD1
CASPPGVEGQGNTEAFF
TGTGCCAGCCCACCCGGGGTAGAGGGACAGGGGAACACTGAAGCTTTCTTT
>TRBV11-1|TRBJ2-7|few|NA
CASSSKGGLNSYEQYF
TGTGCCAGCAGCTCTAAAGGGGGACTTAACTCCTACGAGCAGTACTTC
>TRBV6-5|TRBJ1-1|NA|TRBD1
CASSRRQGPSNTEAFF
TGTGCCAGCAGTCGGAGACAGGGACCGTCGAACACTGAAGCTTTCTTT
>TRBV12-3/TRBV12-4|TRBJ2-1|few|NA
CASSTTLTSIAGEQFF
TGTGCCAGCAGCACCACCCTTACCTCGATTGCGGGTGAGCAGTTCTTC
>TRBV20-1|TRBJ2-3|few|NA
CSARPGDFYTDTQYF
TGCAGTGCTAGACCGGGGGACTTTTACACAGATACGCAGTATTTT
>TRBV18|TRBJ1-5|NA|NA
CASSLFGQTIRFSNQPQHF
TGTGCCAGCTCTCTCTTCGGACAGACGATACGCTTTAGCAATCAGCCCCAGCATTTT
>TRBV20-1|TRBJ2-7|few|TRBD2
CSARFPAGLSYEQYF
TGCAGTGCTAGATTTCCAGCGGGACTCTCCTACGAGCAGTACTTC
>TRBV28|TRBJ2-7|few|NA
CASSPGDSLSYEQYF
TGTGCCAGCAGTCCGGGGGACAGCCTATCCTACGAGCAGTACTTC
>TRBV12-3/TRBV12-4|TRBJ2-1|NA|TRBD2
CASRPPSGRANEQFF
TGTGCCAGCAGACCTCCTAGCGGGAGGGCCAATGAGCAGTTCTTC
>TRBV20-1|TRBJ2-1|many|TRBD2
CSARSGAGVTYEQFF
TGCAGTGCTAGATCAGGAGCGGGAGTGACGTATGAGCAGTTCTTC
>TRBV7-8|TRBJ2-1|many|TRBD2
CASSPYPPSGRQYNEQFF
TGTGCCAGCAGCCCGTATCCCCCTAGCGGGAGGCAATACAATGAGCAGTTCTTC
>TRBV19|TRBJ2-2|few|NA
CASTQAGLGGELFF
TGTGCCAGTACCCAGGCGGGGCTGGGCGGGGAGCTGTTTTTT
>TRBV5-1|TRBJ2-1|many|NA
CASSRGREQFF
TGCGCCAGCAGCCGTGGGCGGGAGCAGTTCTTC
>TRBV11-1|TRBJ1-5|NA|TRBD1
CASSLNGTGNQPQHF
TGTGCCAGCAGCCTTAACGGGACAGGTAATCAGCCCCAGCATTTT
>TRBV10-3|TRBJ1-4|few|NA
CAAKPGENEKLFF
TGTGCCGCCAAGCCGGGAGAGAATGAAAAACTGTTTTTT
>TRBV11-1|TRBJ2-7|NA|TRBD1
CASSLRPVGTGSSYEQYF
TGTGCCAGCAGCTTACGGCCGGTGGGGACAGGTTCCTCCTACGAGCAGTACTTC
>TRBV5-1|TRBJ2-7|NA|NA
CASSLGGSGTGYEQYF
TGCGCCAGCAGCTTGGGTGGAAGTGGGACTGGCTACGAGCAGTACTTC
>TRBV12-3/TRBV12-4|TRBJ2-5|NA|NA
CASSLAPAGTQYF
TGTGCCAGCAGTTTAGCCCCCGCGGGGACCCAGTACTTC
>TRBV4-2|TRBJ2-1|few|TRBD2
CASSLPGAGGVRSYNEQFF
TGTGCCAGCAGCCTACCAGGAGCGGGAGGGGTTAGGTCCTACAATGAGCAGTTCTTC
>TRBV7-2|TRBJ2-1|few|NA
CASSPGMGGNEQFF
TGTGCCAGCAGCCCCGGAATGGGGGGAAATGAGCAGTTCTTC
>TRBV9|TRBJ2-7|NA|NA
CASSVGPFPFFPSYEQYF
TGTGCCAGCAGCGTAGGCCCATTTCCCTTCTTCCCTTCCTACGAGCAGTACTTC
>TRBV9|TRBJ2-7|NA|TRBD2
CASSTGLAGERGAYEQYF
TGTGCCAGCAGCACGGGACTAGCGGGAGAGCGAGGGGCCTACGAGCAGTACTTC
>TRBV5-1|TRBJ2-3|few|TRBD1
CASAWGQPSTDTQYF
TGCGCCAGTGCGTGGGGACAGCCTAGCACAGATACGCAGTATTTT
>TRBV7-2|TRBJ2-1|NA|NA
CASSPAGINEQFF
TGTGCCAGCAGCCCGGCCGGGATCAATGAGCAGTTCTTC
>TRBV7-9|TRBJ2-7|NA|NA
CASSFNDEQYF
TGTGCCAGCAGCTTCAACGACGAGCAGTACTTC
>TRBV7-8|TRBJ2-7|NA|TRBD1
CASSPLQGAGEEQYF
TGTGCCAGCAGTCCTTTACAGGGGGCAGGGGAAGAGCAGTACTTC
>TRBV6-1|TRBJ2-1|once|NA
CASSPGGRPSLVVDEQFF
TGTGCCAGCAGCCCTGGGGGGAGGCCTTCTTTAGTGGTGGATGAGCAGTTCTTC
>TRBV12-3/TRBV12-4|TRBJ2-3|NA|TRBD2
CASSPGTSGSWTDTQYF
TGTGCCAGCAGTCCCGGGACTAGCGGGAGTTGGACAGATACGCAGTATTTT
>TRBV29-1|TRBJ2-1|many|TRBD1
CSVVPVDRDSEQFF
TGCAGCGTTGTCCCCGTGGACAGGGACAGTGAGCAGTTCTTC
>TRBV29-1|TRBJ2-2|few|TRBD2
CSVAGTSGMNTGELFF
TGCAGCGTCGCCGGGACTAGCGGGATGAACACCGGGGAGCTGTTTTTT
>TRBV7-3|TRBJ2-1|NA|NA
CASSLVSGLGGDNEQFF
TGTGCCAGCAGCTTAGTGTCCGGACTAGGGGGCGACAATGAGCAGTTCTTC
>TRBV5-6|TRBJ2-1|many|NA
CASSYRDFNEQFF
TGTGCCAGCAGTTACCGGGACTTCAATGAGCAGTTCTTC
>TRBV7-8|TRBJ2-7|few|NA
CASSRLGSNGAYEQYF
TGTGCCAGCAGTCGGCTAGGGAGTAATGGGGCCTACGAGCAGTACTTC
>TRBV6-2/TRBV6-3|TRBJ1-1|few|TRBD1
CASRYRGLGTEAFF
TGTGCCAGCAGATACAGGGGGCTGGGCACTGAAGCTTTCTTT
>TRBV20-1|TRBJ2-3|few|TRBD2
CSARVAGGDTQYF
TGCAGTGCTAGAGTAGCGGGTGGGGATACGCAGTATTTT
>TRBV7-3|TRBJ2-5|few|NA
CASSLSPDSHLETQYF
TGTGCCAGCAGCTTATCTCCGGACTCACACCTGGAGACCCAGTACTTC
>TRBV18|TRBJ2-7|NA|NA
CASSPQTNGYEQYF
TGTGCCAGCTCACCGCAAACAAACGGCTACGAGCAGTACTTC
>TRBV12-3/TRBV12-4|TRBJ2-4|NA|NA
CASSFRKNIQYF
TGTGCCAGCAGCTTCAGGAAAAACATTCAGTACTTC
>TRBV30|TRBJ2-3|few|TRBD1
CAYSGQGLGTDTQYF
TGTGCCTATTCGGGACAGGGATTGGGCACAGATACGCAGTATTTT
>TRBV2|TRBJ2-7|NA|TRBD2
CASSALIERGYGEQYF
TGTGCCAGCAGTGCCCTAATCGAGCGGGGGTACGGCGAGCAGTACTTC
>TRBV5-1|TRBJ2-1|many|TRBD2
CASSSPGLAHEQFF
TGCGCCAGCAGCTCTCCGGGACTAGCCCATGAGCAGTTCTTC
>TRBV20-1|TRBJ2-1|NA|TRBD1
CSATKGQGIYNEQFF
TGCAGTGCTACTAAGGGACAGGGGATCTACAATGAGCAGTTCTTC
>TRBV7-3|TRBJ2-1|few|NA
CASSLRLGQGVLAWKNEQFF
TGTGCCAGCAGCTTACGCCTCGGGCAGGGGGTACTAGCGTGGAAGAATGAGCAGTTCTTC
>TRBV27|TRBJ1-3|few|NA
CASSFTDLIRNTIYF
TGTGCCAGCAGTTTTACTGATCTAATTAGAAACACCATATATTTT
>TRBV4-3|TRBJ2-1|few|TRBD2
CASSQEGLAGSNEQFF
TGCGCCAGCAGCCAAGAAGGCCTAGCGGGGAGCAATGAGCAGTTCTTC
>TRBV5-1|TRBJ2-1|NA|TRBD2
CASSFVRGNEQFF
TGCGCCAGCAGCTTTGTGCGGGGGAATGAGCAGTTCTTC
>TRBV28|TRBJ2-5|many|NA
CASSLSSTGRETQYF
TGTGCCAGCAGTTTATCGTCGACAGGGAGGGAGACCCAGTACTTC
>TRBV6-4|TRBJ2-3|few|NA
CASSPVGGTSTDTQYF
TGTGCCAGCAGCCCCGTTGGGGGGACTAGCACAGATACGCAGTATTTT
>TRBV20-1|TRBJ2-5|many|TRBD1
CSAPRTGEETQYF
TGCAGTGCACCTCGGACAGGGGAAGAGACCCAGTACTTC
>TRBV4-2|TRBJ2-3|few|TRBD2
CASSQSIAGRTSTDTQYF
TGTGCCAGCAGCCAATCTATAGCGGGTCGAACTAGCACAGATACGCAGTATTTT
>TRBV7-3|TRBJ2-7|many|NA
CASSTSLTYEQYF
TGTGCCAGCAGCACTAGCCTCACCTACGAGCAGTACTTC
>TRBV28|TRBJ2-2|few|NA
CASSRDLFGELFF
TGTGCCAGCAGTCGGGACTTATTTGGGGAGCTGTTTTTT
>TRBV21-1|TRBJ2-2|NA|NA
CASSNRRIAGVGTGELFF
TGTGCCAGCAGCAATCGTAGAATAGCGGGAGTCGGCACCGGGGAGCTGTTTTTT
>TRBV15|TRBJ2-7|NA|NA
CATSREGSVYEQYF
TGTGCCACCAGCAGAGAAGGATCGGTCTACGAGCAGTACTTC
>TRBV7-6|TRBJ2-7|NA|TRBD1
CASSLTGTGISSYEQYF
TGTGCCAGCAGCCTAACCGGGACAGGGATCAGCTCCTACGAGCAGTACTTC
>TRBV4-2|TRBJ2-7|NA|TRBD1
CASSQGKTGTEPYEQYF
TGTGCCAGCAGCCAAGGAAAGACCGGGACAGAGCCCTACGAGCAGTACTTC